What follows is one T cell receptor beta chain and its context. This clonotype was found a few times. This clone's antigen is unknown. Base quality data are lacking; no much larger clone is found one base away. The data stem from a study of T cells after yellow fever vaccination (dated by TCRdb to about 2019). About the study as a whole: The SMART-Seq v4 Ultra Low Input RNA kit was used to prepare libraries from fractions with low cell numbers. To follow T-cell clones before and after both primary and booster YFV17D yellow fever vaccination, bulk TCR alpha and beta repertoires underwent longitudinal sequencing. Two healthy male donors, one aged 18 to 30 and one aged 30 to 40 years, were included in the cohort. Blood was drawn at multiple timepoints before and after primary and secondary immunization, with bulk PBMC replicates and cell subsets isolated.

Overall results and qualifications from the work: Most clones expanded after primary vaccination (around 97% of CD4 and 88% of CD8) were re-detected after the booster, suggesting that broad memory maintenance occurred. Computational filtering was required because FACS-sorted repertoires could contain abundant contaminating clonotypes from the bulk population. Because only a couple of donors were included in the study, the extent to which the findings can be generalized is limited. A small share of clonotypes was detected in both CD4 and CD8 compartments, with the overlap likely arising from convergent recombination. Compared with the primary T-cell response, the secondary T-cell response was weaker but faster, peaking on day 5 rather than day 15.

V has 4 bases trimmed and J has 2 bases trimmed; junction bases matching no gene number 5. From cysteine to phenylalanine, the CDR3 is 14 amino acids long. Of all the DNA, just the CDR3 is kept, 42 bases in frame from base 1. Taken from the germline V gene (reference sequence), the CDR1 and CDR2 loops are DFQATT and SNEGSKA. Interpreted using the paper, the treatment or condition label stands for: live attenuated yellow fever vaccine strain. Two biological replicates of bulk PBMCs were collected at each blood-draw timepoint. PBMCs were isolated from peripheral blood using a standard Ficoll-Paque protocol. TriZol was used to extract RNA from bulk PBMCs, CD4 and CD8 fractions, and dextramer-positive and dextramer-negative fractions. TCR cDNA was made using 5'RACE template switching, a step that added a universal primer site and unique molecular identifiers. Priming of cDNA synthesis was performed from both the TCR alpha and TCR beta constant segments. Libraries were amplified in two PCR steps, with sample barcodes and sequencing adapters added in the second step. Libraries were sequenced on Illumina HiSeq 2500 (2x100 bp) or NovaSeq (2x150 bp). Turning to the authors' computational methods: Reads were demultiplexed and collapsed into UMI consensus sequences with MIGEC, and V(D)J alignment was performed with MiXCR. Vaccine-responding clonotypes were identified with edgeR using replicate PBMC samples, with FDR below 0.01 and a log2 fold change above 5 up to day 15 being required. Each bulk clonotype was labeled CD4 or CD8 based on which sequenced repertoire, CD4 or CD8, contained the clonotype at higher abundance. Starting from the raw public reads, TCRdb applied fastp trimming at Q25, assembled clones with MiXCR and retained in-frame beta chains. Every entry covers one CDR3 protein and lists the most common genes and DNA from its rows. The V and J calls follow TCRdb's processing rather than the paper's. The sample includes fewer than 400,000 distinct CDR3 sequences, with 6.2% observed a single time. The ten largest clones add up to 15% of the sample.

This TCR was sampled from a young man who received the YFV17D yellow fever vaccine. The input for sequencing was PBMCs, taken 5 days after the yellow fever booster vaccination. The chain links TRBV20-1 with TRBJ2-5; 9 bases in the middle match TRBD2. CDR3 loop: CSATRLAGQETQYF. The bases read TGCAGTGCTACCCGCCTAGCGGGACAAGAGACCCAGTACTTC.